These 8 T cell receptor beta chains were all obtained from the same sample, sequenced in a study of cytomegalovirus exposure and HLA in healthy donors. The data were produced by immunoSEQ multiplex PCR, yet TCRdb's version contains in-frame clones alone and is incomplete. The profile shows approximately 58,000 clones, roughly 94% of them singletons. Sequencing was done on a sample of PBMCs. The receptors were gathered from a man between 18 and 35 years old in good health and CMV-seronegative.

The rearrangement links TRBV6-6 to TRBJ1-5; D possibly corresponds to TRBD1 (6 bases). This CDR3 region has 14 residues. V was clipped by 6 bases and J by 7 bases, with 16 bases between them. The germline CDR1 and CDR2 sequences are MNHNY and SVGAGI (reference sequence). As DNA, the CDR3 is TGTGCCAGCAGCCCGGGGTTGGGACACCAGCCCCAGCATTTT. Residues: CASSPGLGHQPQHF.

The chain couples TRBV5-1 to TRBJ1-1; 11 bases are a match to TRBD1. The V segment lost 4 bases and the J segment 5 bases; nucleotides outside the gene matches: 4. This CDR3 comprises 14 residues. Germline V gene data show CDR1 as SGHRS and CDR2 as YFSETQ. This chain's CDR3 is CASSMDRGRTEAFF. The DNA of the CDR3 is TGCGCCAGCAGCATGGACAGGGGGCGTACTGAAGCTTTCTTT.

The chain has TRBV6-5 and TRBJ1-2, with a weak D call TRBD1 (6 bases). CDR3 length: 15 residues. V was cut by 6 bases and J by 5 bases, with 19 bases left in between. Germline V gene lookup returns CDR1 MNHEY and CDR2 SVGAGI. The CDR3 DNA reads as TGTGCCAGCAGAACGGGGGGGGCAGAGCGGTATGGCTACACCTTC. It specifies CASRTGGAERYGYTF.

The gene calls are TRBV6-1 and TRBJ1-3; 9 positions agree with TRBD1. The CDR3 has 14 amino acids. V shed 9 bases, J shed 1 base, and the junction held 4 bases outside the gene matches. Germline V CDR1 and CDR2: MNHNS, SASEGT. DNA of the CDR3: TGTGCCAGTTCGGGACAGGGATCTGGAAACACCATATATTTT. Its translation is CASSGQGSGNTIYF.

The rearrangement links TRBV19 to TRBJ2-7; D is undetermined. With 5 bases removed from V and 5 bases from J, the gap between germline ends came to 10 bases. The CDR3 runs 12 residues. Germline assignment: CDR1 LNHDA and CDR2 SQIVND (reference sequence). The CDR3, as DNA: TGTGCCAGTAGTCCCCCCGGAGACGAGCAGTACTTC. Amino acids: CASSPPGDEQYF.

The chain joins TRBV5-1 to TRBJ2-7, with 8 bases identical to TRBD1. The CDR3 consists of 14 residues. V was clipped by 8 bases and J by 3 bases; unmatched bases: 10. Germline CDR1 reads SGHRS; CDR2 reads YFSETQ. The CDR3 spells CASSPPGQVYEQYF. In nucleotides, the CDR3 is TGCGCCAGTTCCCCCCCGGGACAGGTCTACGAGCAGTACTTC. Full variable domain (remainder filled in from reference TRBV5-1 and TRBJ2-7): KAGVTQTPRYLIKTRGQQVTLSCSPISGHRSVSWYQQTPGQGLQFLFEYFSETQRNKGNFPGRFSGRQFSNSRSEMNVSTLELGDSALYLCASSPPGQVYEQYFGPGTRLTVT.

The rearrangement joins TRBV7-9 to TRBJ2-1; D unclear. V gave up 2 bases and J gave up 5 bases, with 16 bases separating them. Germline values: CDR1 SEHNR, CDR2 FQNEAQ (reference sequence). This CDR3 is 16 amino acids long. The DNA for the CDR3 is TGTGCCAGCAGCTTACCCACCCCCCAGTTAAACAATGAGCAGTTCTTC. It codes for CASSLPTPQLNNEQFF.

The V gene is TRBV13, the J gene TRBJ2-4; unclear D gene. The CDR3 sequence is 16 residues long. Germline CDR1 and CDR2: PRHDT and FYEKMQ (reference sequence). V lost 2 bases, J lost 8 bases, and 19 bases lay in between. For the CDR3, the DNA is TGTGCCAGCAGCTTACGAGACTGGAAGGCTGTGGACATTCAGTACTTC. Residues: CASSLRDWKAVDIQYF.